This is a list of T cell receptor beta chains from one sample in a study of blood T cell repertoires in COVID-19. The repertoire was sequenced with immunoSEQ multiplex PCR; TCRdb's copy has only in-frame clones and lacks some. The sample contains under 200,000 clones, about 84% of which appear only once. Sequenced: peripheral blood. These receptors all stem from a woman aged 25 to 45 with acute or convalescent COVID-19. The CDR3 runs from the conserved cysteine through the conserved F or W. A D gene is named only where the DNA matches it firmly. Size values are once, few and many counts, or a class for expanded clones, and some rows have none.

TRBD1 TRBJ2-7 TRBV10-3 once TGTGCCATCGGACAGGACTCCTACGAGCAGTACTTC CAIGQDSYEQYF
- TRBJ2-7 TRBV12-3/TRBV12-4 - TGTGCCAGCAGTCCCCGAGGCCGTGAGCAGTACTTC CASSPRGREQYF
- TRBJ2-1 TRBV3-1/TRBV3-2 - TGTGCCAGCAGCCGGGGCGTGGGGGGATACAATGAGCAGTTCTTC CASSRGVGGYNEQFF
TRBD1 TRBJ1-5 TRBV10-3 - TGTGCCGTGACAGGGGGATTCAATCAGCCCCAGCATTTT CAVTGGFNQPQHF
- TRBJ1-1 TRBV6-6 many TGTGCCAGCAGTTACGGGAGGGGACGAAACACTGAAGCTTTCTTT CASSYGRGRNTEAFF
- TRBJ2-2 TRBV7-7 - TGTGCCAGCAGCCCCCGGGGGACCGGGGAGCTGTTTTTT CASSPRGTGELFF
TRBD2 TRBJ2-3 TRBV6-2/TRBV6-3 - TGTGCCAGCAGTTCCCTAGCGGGAAATACGCAGTATTTT CASSSLAGNTQYF
- TRBJ1-1 TRBV19 - TGTGCCAGTAGTATTCGTGGGCAGAACACTGAAGCTTTCTTT CASSIRGQNTEAFF
TRBD1 TRBJ2-2 TRBV11-2 - TGTGCCAGCAGCCTGACAGGGGGCTTGGGCACCGGGGAGCTGTTTTTT CASSLTGGLGTGELFF
- TRBJ1-4 TRBV6-5 - TGTGCCAGCAGACCAGGGTCATCTAATGAAAAACTGTTTTTT CASRPGSSNEKLFF
- TRBJ1-1 TRBV19 - TGTGCCAGTAGTATAGATGACCGGACGGGGACTGAAGCTTTCTTT CASSIDDRTGTEAFF
TRBD2 TRBJ2-1 TRBV4-2 - TGTGCCAGCAGCCAGGGGGGTCCGGGACTAGCGGGGAATGAGCAGTTCTTC CASSQGGPGLAGNEQFF
TRBD2 TRBJ2-3 TRBV7-9 - TGTGCCAGTCTTCATAGCGGGAGGCCCACAGATACGCAGTATTTT CASLHSGRPTDTQYF
- TRBJ2-2 TRBV9 - TGTGCCAGCAGCGTTCCCAGGGGCGCCGGGGAGCTGTTTTTT CASSVPRGAGELFF
- TRBJ2-1 TRBV2 - TGTGCCAGCAGTGAGGAGGCTTACAATGAGCAGTTCTTC CASSEEAYNEQFF
TRBD1 TRBJ2-1 TRBV7-3 - TGTGCCAGCAGCCTCGGATCAGGACAGGGGGGCGAGCAGTTCTTC CASSLGSGQGGEQFF
TRBD1 TRBJ1-1 TRBV5-8 - TGTGCCAGCAGGGTTACAGGGGGCACTGAAGCTTTCTTT CASRVTGGTEAFF
TRBD1 TRBJ2-7 TRBV5-1 - TGCGCCAGCAGCCGACAGGGTTCAGGGAACTACGAGCAGTACTTC CASSRQGSGNYEQYF
- TRBJ1-2 TRBV28 - TGTGCCCTATTACGGGCCCAGGGAGGGTATGGCTACACCTTC CALLRAQGGYGYTF
- TRBJ1-2 TRBV30 - TGTGCCTGGAGTTTTGGCGGGACCGGATGGGGAGGCTACACCTTC CAWSFGGTGWGGYTF
- TRBJ1-1 TRBV10-1 - TGCGCCAGCACGGGGAGCAGGACTGAAGCTTTCTTT CASTGSRTEAFF
- TRBJ1-2 TRBV28 - TGTGCCATCCGAGGCTCGGTCTTCAACTATGGCTACACCTTC CAIRGSVFNYGYTF
- TRBJ2-5 TRBV4-3 - TGCGCCAGCAGCCAAGATAGGGGGAGACTAGCCGGGTACCAAGAGACCCAGTACTTC CASSQDRGRLAGYQETQYF
TRBD1 TRBJ1-4 TRBV15 - TGTGCCACCCAATCCTCAGGGGGAAAGAATGAAAAACTGTTTTTT CATQSSGGKNEKLFF
- TRBJ1-1 TRBV4-1 - TGCGCCAGCAGCATCGTTCAGGGATACGGGACTGAAGCTTTCTTT CASSIVQGYGTEAFF
TRBD1 TRBJ1-1 TRBV9 - TGTGCCAGCAGCGTAGGTCAGGGGGACACTGAAGCTTTCTTT CASSVGQGDTEAFF
- TRBJ2-1 TRBV20-1 - TGCAGTGCTAAGGAGGATGAGCAGTTCTTC CSAKEDEQFF
TRBD1 TRBJ2-3 TRBV5-1 once TGCGCCAGCAGCCAGACAGGGTCGGGCACAGATACGCAGTATTTT CASSQTGSGTDTQYF
TRBD1 TRBJ1-2 TRBV19 few TGTGCCAGTAAAAGCGGACAGGGGGCCTGGGGCTACACCTTC CASKSGQGAWGYTF
TRBD1 TRBJ1-1 TRBV11-3 - TGTGCCAGCAGCCCACGGACAGGGAAGAACACTGAAGCTTTCTTT CASSPRTGKNTEAFF
TRBD1 TRBJ1-1 TRBV27 - TGTGCCAGCAGTTCCCTCTACGACAGGGACCACACTGAAGCTTTCTTT CASSSLYDRDHTEAFF